A selection of T cell receptor beta chains follows, all from one sample in a study of blood T cell repertoires in COVID-19. Data came from immunoSEQ multiplex PCR; TCRdb stores just in-frame clones and leaves some out. Of about 370,000 clones listed, 89% are singletons. Material: peripheral blood. These receptors were taken from a woman aged 30 to 39 with COVID-19, enrolled during active disease. Both conserved end residues are part of each CDR3. Each record gives: V gene, clone size, D gene, J gene, CDR3 protein, CDR3 DNA. D genes are given only for firm matches. Clone size is given for some rows only: seen once, a few or many times, or a class if the clone is expanded.

>TRBV7-8|-|-|TRBJ1-5
CASSYKQTGTPGEPQHF
TGTGCCAGCAGCTACAAACAAACCGGGACCCCAGGGGAGCCCCAGCATTTT
>TRBV5-8|-|-|TRBJ2-1
CASSLHGAVNEQFF
TGTGCCAGCAGCTTACATGGGGCGGTAAATGAGCAGTTCTTC
>TRBV7-2|once|TRBD2|TRBJ2-5
CASSLGAGGGPAETQYF
TGTGCCAGCAGTTTAGGTGCCGGGGGGGGGCCTGCGGAGACCCAGTACTTC
>TRBV6-6|-|TRBD1|TRBJ1-4
CASSYRGLREKLFF
TGTGCCAGCAGTTACAGGGGGCTTCGTGAAAAACTGTTTTTT
>TRBV6-5|-|-|TRBJ2-1
CASSYLGQKRDNEQFF
TGTGCCAGCAGTTACTTGGGACAAAAAAGAGACAATGAGCAGTTCTTC
>TRBV6-6|-|TRBD2|TRBJ2-5
CASSLLAEQETQYF
TGTGCCAGCAGTTTACTAGCGGAACAAGAGACCCAGTACTTC
>TRBV5-1|once|TRBD2|TRBJ2-3
CASGLAGITDTQYF
TGCGCCAGCGGACTAGCGGGGATCACAGATACGCAGTATTTT
>TRBV7-9|-|TRBD2|TRBJ2-1
CASSFGLAGGRNEQFF
TGTGCCAGCAGCTTCGGACTAGCGGGAGGGAGAAATGAGCAGTTCTTC
>TRBV11-2|-|-|TRBJ2-4
CASSSRTDLDIQYF
TGTGCCAGCAGCTCTCGGACAGATTTGGACATTCAGTACTTC
>TRBV3-1/TRBV3-2|-|TRBD1|TRBJ1-2
CASSLATGGLYGYTF
TGTGCCAGCAGCCTCGCGACAGGGGGGCTCTATGGCTACACCTTC
>TRBV28|few|TRBD2|TRBJ2-1
CASRGTSGGASEQFF
TGTGCCAGCAGGGGAACTAGCGGGGGGGCCTCTGAGCAGTTCTTC
>TRBV18|-|-|TRBJ1-4
CASSPSKGLNEKLFF
TGTGCCAGCTCACCGAGTAAGGGACTAAATGAAAAACTGTTTTTT
>TRBV7-8|-|TRBD2|TRBJ2-2
CASGGRTPGELFF
TGTGCCAGCGGCGGGAGAACCCCCGGGGAGCTGTTTTTT
>TRBV5-6|-|-|TRBJ2-1
CASSLTISEQFF
TGTGCCAGCAGCCTAACTATCTCTGAGCAGTTCTTC
>TRBV11-2|-|-|TRBJ2-5
CASSKGVASVGETQYF
TGTGCCAGCAGCAAGGGGGTAGCCTCAGTTGGAGAGACCCAGTACTTC
>TRBV30|-|-|TRBJ1-2
CAWEGLGFYGYTF
TGTGCCTGGGAGGGACTGGGCTTCTATGGCTACACCTTC
>TRBV7-9|-|-|TRBJ2-7
CASKGASYEQYF
TGTGCCAGCAAAGGAGCCAGCTACGAGCAGTACTTC
>TRBV5-4|-|TRBD2|TRBJ2-1
CASSLKAGGASSYNEQFF
TGTGCCAGCAGCTTGAAAGCGGGGGGAGCGAGCTCCTACAATGAGCAGTTCTTC
>TRBV7-8|-|TRBD1|TRBJ2-1
CASSSGQGLSSYNEQFF
TGTGCCAGCAGCTCAGGACAGGGTCTTAGCTCCTACAATGAGCAGTTCTTC
>TRBV19|-|-|TRBJ1-5
CASSIENTGYGNQPQHF
TGTGCCAGTAGTATAGAAAACACAGGGTATGGCAATCAGCCCCAGCATTTT
>TRBV3-1/TRBV3-2|few|TRBD2|TRBJ2-1
CASRSGPGRDNEQFF
TGTGCCAGCAGGTCGGGACCCGGGAGGGACAATGAGCAGTTCTTC
>TRBV9|-|TRBD2|TRBJ2-1
CASTGTSGRGDEQFF
TGTGCCAGCACCGGGACTAGCGGGAGAGGGGATGAGCAGTTCTTC